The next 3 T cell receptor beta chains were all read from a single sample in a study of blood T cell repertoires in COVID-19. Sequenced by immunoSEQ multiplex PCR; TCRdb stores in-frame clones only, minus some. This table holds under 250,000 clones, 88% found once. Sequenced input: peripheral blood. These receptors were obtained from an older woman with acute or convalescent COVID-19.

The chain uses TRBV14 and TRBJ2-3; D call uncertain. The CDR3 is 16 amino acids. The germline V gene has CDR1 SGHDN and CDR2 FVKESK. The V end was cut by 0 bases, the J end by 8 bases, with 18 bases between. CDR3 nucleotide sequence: TGTGCCAGCAGCCAAGAACAGCCCCTACTCACGGCTACGCAGTATTTT. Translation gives CASSQEQPLLTATQYF.

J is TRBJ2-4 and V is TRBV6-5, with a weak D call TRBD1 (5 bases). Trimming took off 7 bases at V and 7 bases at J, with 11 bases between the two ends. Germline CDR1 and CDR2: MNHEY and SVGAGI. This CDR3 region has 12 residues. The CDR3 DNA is TGTGCCAGCATGACACCAGGGAACATTCAGTACTTC. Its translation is CASMTPGNIQYF.

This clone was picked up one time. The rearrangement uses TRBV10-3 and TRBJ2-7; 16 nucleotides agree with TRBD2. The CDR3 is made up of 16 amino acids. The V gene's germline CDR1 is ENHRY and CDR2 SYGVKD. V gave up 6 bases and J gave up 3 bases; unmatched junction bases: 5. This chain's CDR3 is CAIRGTSGRVIYEQYF. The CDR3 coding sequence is TGTGCCATCAGGGGGACTAGCGGGAGGGTTATCTACGAGCAGTACTTC.